This T cell receptor (beta chain) appears in the sequencing data of a study of blood T cell repertoires in COVID-19. About the study: Before being deemed recovered, Cohort 3 donors had two negative PCRs, clearance, or symptom resolution.

Measured with immunoSEQ multiplex PCR; TCRdb has only the in-frame clones, and not every one. The data contain over 130,000 clones, approximately 84% of them singletons. Germline V gives CDR1 SGHAT, CDR2 FQNNGV. V lost 11 bases and J lost 3, with 13 bases in between. The CDR3 has 12 amino acids. The sample comprised PBMCs or T cells enriched from blood (not recorded which). This chain connects TRBV11-2 to TRBJ2-5; tentative D call: TRBD2 (5 bases). This clonotype was sampled from a man aged 50 to 60 in a cohort exposed to, infected with or recovered from COVID-19 (not recorded which). CDR3 loop: CADNGLEETQYF. Written as DNA, the CDR3 is TGTGCCGACAATGGACTGGAAGAGACCCAGTACTTC. The full variable domain, its missing parts supplied by reference TRBV11-2 and TRBJ2-5, is EAGVAQSPRYKIIEKRQSVAFWCNPISGHATLYWYQQILGQGPKLLIQFQNNGVVDDSQLPKDRFSAERLKGVDSTLKIQPAKLEDSAVYLCADNGLEETQYFGPGTRLLVL.